The 8 T cell receptor beta chains listed next were all sequenced from one sample in a study of blood T cell repertoires in COVID-19. The table came from immunoSEQ multiplex PCR; TCRdb's copy has only in-frame clones and leaves some out. The data hold approximately 250,000 clones, with approximately 89% observed a single time. Source material: PBMCs or T cells enriched from blood (not recorded which). The receptors shown here come from a middle-aged woman who had been exposed to COVID-19.

The chain recombines TRBV7-2 with TRBJ2-1; 13 bases map to TRBD2. V lost 5 bases to trimming and J lost 9 bases; unmatched junction nucleotides: 10. The CDR3 has 16 residues. Germline CDR1 is SGHTA and CDR2 is FQGNSA. CDR3 sequence: CASSQLLAGGPPEQFF. In DNA, the CDR3 is TGTGCCAGCAGCCAACTACTAGCGGGGGGGCCCCCTGAGCAGTTCTTC.

The chain is built from TRBV9 and TRBJ1-5, with 7 bases identical to TRBD1. The CDR3 length is 15 residues. V lost 3 bases to trimming and J lost 5 bases; unmatched junction nucleotides: 8. Germline V lookup: CDR1 SGDLS, CDR2 YYNGEE. CDR3 region: CASSEQGHLDQPQHF. The CDR3 DNA is TGTGCCAGCAGCGAACAGGGGCATCTAGATCAGCCCCAGCATTTT.

The V call is TRBV5-1, the J call TRBJ1-1, with D possibly matching TRBD1 (6 bases). Germline V CDR1 and CDR2: SGHRS, YFSETQ. This CDR3 has 13 residues. V lost 5 bases and J 1 base, leaving 9 bases between the germline ends. CDR3 amino acids: CASRDSSNTEAFF. The CDR3 DNA reads TGCGCCAGCAGGGACAGCTCGAACACTGAAGCTTTCTTT.

The chain carries TRBV4-3 and TRBJ1-4; D call uncertain. Germline loops: CDR1 LGHNA, CDR2 YSLEER. Trimming took off 4 bases at V and 7 bases at J, with 19 bases between the two ends. CDR3 length: 16 residues. The CDR3 DNA is TGCGCCAGCAGCCCCCAATGGCAGGAAGGTCGTGAAAAACTGTTTTTT. Translation: CASSPQWQEGREKLFF.

V gene TRBV11-2 combines with J gene TRBJ1-2; possibly TRBD1 for D (5 bases). The CDR3 has 15 amino acids. The V gene lost 0 bases and the J gene lost 4 bases, with 12 bases spanning the gap. Germline V gene sequence: CDR1 SGHAT, CDR2 FQNNGV. DNA of the CDR3: TGTGCCAGCAGCTTAGACAGGACACGGAGCTATGGCTACACCTTC. This sequence encodes CASSLDRTRSYGYTF.

The chain carries TRBV10-3 and TRBJ1-5, with TRBD1 matching over 8 bases. The CDR3 sequence is 14 residues long. Germline V gene sequence: CDR1 ENHRY, CDR2 SYGVKD. V gave up 5 bases and J gave up 4 bases; unmatched junction bases: 4. CDR3 residues: CAISLDRENQPQHF. The CDR3 coding sequence is TGTGCCATCAGTTTGGACAGGGAGAATCAGCCCCAGCATTTT.

The chain carries TRBV7-6 and TRBJ2-2, with D perhaps matching TRBD2 (6 bases). The CDR3 runs to 18 residues. Per germline, CDR1 SGHVS and CDR2 FNYEAQ. The V gene lost 2 bases and the J gene lost 0 bases, with 16 bases spanning the gap. The CDR3 is CASSLSGRGRANTGELFF. DNA of the CDR3: TGTGCCAGCAGCTTATCTGGGCGGGGTCGGGCGAACACCGGGGAGCTGTTTTTT.

This sequence joins TRBV7-8 and TRBJ1-1, with D hard to call. V lost 6 bases, J lost 1 base, and 9 bases lay in between. Germline V lookup: CDR1 SGHVS, CDR2 FQNEAQ. This CDR3 region has 13 residues. CDR3 sequence reads: CASSLAANTEAFF. The DNA of the CDR3 is TGTGCCAGCAGTCTAGCGGCGAACACTGAAGCTTTCTTT.